This TCR beta chain is from a study of T-cell reconstitution after alpha-beta-depleted transplantation in children. General study points: From surviving recipient T cells and thymic progenitors came the high day-60 TCRbeta diversity observed in some patients.

Trimming cost V 1 base and J 0 bases, with 3 bases left between them. This CDR3 spans 12 amino acids. Germline V gene sequence: CDR1 SQVTM, CDR2 ANQGSEA. As it was prepared, the TCRbeta library received unique molecular identifiers. TCRdb re-called the PCR reads through MiXCR, storing one row per CDR3 protein. The sample yields 600,000 to 700,000 distinct CDR3 sequences, under 15% seen once. As regards this clonotype: Antigen: not known.

This chain connects TRBV29-1 to TRBJ1-1; the D is unclear. The sample was PBMCs, taken before TCRalphabeta/CD19-depleted stem cell transplant. The TCR comes from a girl aged 2-10 years with congenital amegakaryocytic thrombocytopenia, due to receive a stem cell transplant. CDR3 sequence reads: CSVEGMNTEAFF. The CDR3 DNA is TGCAGCGTTGAAGGAATGAACACTGAAGCTTTCTTT.